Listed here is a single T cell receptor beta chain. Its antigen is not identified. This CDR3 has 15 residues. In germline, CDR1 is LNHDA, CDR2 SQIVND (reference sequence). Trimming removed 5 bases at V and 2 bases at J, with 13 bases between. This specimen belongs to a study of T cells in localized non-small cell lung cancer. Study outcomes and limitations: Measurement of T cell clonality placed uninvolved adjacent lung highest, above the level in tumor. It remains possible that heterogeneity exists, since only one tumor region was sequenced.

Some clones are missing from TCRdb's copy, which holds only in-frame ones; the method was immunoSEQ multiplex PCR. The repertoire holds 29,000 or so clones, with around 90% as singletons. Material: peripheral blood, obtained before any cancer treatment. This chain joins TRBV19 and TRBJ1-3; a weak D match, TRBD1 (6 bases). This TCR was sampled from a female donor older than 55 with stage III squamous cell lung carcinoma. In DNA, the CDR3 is TGTGCCAGTAGTGTTACAGGGAGGCCTGGAAACACCATATATTTT. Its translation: CASSVTGRPGNTIYF.